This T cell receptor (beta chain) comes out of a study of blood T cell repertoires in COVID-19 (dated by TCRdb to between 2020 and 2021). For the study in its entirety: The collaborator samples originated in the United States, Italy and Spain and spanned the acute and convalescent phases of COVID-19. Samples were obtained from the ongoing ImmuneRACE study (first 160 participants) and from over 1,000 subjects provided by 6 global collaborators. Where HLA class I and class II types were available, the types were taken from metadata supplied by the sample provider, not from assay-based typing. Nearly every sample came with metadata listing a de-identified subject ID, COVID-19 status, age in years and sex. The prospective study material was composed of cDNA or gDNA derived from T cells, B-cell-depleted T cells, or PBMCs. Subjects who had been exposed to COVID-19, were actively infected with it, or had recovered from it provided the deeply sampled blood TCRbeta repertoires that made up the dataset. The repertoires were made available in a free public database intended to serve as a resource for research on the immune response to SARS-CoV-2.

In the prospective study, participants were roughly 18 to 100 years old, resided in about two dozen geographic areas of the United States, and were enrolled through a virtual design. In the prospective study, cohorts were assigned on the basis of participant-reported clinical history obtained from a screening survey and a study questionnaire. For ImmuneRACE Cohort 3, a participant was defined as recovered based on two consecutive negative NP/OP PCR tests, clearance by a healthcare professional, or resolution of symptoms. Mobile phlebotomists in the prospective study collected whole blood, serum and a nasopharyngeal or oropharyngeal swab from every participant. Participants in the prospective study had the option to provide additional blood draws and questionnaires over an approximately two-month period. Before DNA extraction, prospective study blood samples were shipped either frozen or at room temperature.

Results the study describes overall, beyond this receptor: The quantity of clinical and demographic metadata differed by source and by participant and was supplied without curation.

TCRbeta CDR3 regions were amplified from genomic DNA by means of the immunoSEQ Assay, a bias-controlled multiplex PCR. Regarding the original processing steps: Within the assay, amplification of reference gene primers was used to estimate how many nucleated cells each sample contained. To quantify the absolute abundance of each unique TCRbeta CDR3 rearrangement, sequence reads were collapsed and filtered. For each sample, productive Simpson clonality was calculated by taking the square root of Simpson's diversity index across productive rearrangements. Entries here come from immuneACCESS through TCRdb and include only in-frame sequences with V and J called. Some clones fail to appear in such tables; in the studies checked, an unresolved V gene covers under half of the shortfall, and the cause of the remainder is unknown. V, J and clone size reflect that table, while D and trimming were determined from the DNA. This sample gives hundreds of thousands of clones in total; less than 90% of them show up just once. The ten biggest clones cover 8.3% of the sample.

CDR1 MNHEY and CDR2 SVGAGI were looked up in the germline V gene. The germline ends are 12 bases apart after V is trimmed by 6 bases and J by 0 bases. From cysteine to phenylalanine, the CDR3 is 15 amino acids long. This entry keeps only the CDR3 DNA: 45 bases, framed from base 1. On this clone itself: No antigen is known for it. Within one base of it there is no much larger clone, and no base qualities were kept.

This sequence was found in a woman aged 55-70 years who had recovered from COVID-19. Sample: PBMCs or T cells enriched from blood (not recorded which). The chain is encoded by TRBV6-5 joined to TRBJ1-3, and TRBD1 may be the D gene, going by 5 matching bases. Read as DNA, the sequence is TGTGCCAGCAGCCCCACCGGGGGCTCTGGAAACACCATATATTTT. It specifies CASSPTGGSGNTIYF.